This TCR delta chain was profiled in a study of delta chain sequences of gamma delta T cells (dated by TCRdb to about 2017). From the germline V gene, CDR1 is GEAIGNYY and CDR2 is EKD. The junction shows trimming of 3 bases on V and 3 bases on J, and the gene matches do not reach 11 bases of it. Taken from cysteine to phenylalanine, the CDR3 has 17 residues. Only the CDR3 part of the read is kept: 51 bases, read in frame from the first base. Library construction relied on 5' RACE. The sample was run on an Illumina MiSeq. For TCRdb, the public reads were processed anew by CATT, and duplicate DNA sequences were folded into one row. The sample contains a few thousand delta-chain clones, around 30% of them found a single time. Together, the top ten hold about 16% of the sample. With regard to this clone: No antigen is known for it. The sample holds no much larger clone one base away, and base qualities are not on file.

The rearrangement combines TRDV2 with TRDJ1, with 11 bases in between that match TRDD3. Sequencing input: either unsorted cells or a sorted T cell fraction (not recorded which). The receptor was isolated from a human donor in good health. This receptor has the CDR3 CACDLLLLGDNADKLIF. The bases are TGTGCCTGTGACCTCCTCCTACTGGGGGATAACGCCGATAAACTCATCTTT.